The rows below give T cell receptor beta chains drawn from one sample of a study of T cell responses to AZD1222 COVID-19 vaccine. The method was immunoSEQ multiplex PCR; TCRdb's version includes in-frame clones alone and lacks a portion of them. The top ten clones hold 12% of a sample with about 130,000 clones, around 84% of them seen once. Material: peripheral blood, obtained on day 0 of AZD1222 vaccination. These receptors all come from an adult in good health. Each CDR3 is given with its conserved first and last residue. D genes are given only for firm matches. Rows give clone size only sometimes, using once, few, many, or a class for an expanded clone.

d_call	j_call	clone_size	v_call	cdr3_nt	cdr3_aa
TRBD2	TRBJ2-5	-	TRBV19	TGTGCCAGTAGTCCCCTACTAGCGCGCTTGGAAGAGACCCAGTACTTC	CASSPLLARLEETQYF
TRBD2	TRBJ2-1	-	TRBV28	TGTGCCAGCAGTTCCGGACTAGCGGCGAGTGAGCAGTTCTTC	CASSSGLAASEQFF
-	TRBJ2-4	-	TRBV6-1	TGTGCCAGCAGTGCCGCTCCATTGCAGACCAGCAAAAACATTCAGTACTTC	CASSAAPLQTSKNIQYF
-	TRBJ2-3	-	TRBV7-3	TGTGCCAGCAGCTTAACGCCGGCCGGAGATACGCAGTATTTT	CASSLTPAGDTQYF
TRBD2	TRBJ2-2	-	TRBV10-3	TGTGCCATCAGTGAGTCGTGGACTAGTGGCACCGGGGAGCTGTTTTTT	CAISESWTSGTGELFF
TRBD2	TRBJ2-1	-	TRBV30	TGTGCCTGCAAGAAAGCGGGAGCCGTCTACAATGAGCAGTTCTTC	CACKKAGAVYNEQFF
-	TRBJ2-1	-	TRBV27	TGTGCCAGCTCCTCAATTGACAGGCACTACAATGAGCAGTTCTTC	CASSSIDRHYNEQFF
-	TRBJ2-2	once	TRBV28	TGTGCCACCCTAAAGACAGCTTCCACCGGGGAGCTGTTTTTT	CATLKTASTGELFF
-	TRBJ1-5	-	TRBV7-6	TGTGCCAGCAGCTTAGGATCGGGTCAGCCCCAGCATTTT	CASSLGSGQPQHF
TRBD1	TRBJ1-2	-	TRBV5-8	TGTGCCAGCAGTTCACAGGGGGCTACGTATGGCTACACCTTC	CASSSQGATYGYTF
TRBD2	TRBJ2-1	-	TRBV19	TGTGCCAGTAGTATGTCTCTAGCGGCCTACAATGAGCAGTTCTTC	CASSMSLAAYNEQFF
-	TRBJ1-6	-	TRBV9	TGTGCCAGCAGCGTAGAGACAGCTAATTCACCCCTCCACTTT	CASSVETANSPLHF
-	TRBJ1-6	-	TRBV27	TGTGCCAGCAGTCCGACGGACACCAATTCACCCCTCCACTTT	CASSPTDTNSPLHF
TRBD2	TRBJ2-3	-	TRBV27	TGTGCCAGCAGTGGGCTAGCGGGAGGGCCTAAAGATACGCAGTATTTT	CASSGLAGGPKDTQYF
TRBD2	TRBJ2-3	-	TRBV27	TGTGCCAGCAGTTTTAGCGGGAGGATTACCACAGATACGCAGTATTTT	CASSFSGRITTDTQYF
-	TRBJ1-3	-	TRBV7-9	TGTGCCAGCAGCTTGGGGGTCTCTGGAAACACCATATATTTT	CASSLGVSGNTIYF
TRBD1	TRBJ1-2	few	TRBV5-6	TGTGCCAGCAGCTCCGGGACAGGGAAATCCTTC	CASSSGTGKSF
TRBD2	TRBJ2-1	few	TRBV10-2	TGCGCCAGCAGTGATGAGCGGGGGCGTTACAATGAGCAGTTCTTC	CASSDERGRYNEQFF
TRBD1	TRBJ2-2	-	TRBV2	TGTGCCAGCAGACAGGGGTGGAACGGGGAGCTGTTTTTT	CASRQGWNGELFF
TRBD1	TRBJ1-5	-	TRBV10-3	TGTGCCACCGGGAGGGACAGTAGCAATCAGCCCCAGCATTTT	CATGRDSSNQPQHF
-	TRBJ2-5	-	TRBV12-3/TRBV12-4	TGTGCCAGCAGTTTCGGTCCCTCGGAGACCCAGTACTTC	CASSFGPSETQYF
TRBD1	TRBJ2-7	-	TRBV7-3	TGTGCCAGCAGTCCAGGACAGGGAACCTACGAGCAGTACTTC	CASSPGQGTYEQYF
-	TRBJ1-1	once	TRBV4-3	TGCGCCAGCAGCCAAGAACGGCCAGGCGACACTGAAGCTTTCTTT	CASSQERPGDTEAFF
TRBD1	TRBJ2-5	-	TRBV6-5	TGTGCCAGCAATCCCAGGGGGCCATTGGAGACCCAGTACTTC	CASNPRGPLETQYF
TRBD1	TRBJ1-1	-	TRBV10-3	TGTGCCATCAGTGAGTCGACAGGGCGCTCTGAAGCTTTCTTT	CAISESTGRSEAFF
TRBD1	TRBJ2-1	-	TRBV3-1/TRBV3-2	TGTGCCAGCAGTGCAACAGGGGCTTCGGAGCAGTTCTTC	CASSATGASEQFF
-	TRBJ1-1	-	TRBV27	TGTGCCAGCAGTTTATGGGGCCGAGAGAAGAACACTGAAGCTTTCTTT	CASSLWGREKNTEAFF
-	TRBJ1-2	-	TRBV11-2	TGTGCCAGCAGCCCCGGAAGGGGCTATGGCTACACCTTC	CASSPGRGYGYTF
TRBD1	TRBJ2-1	-	TRBV19	TGTGCCAGTAGTAGAGGACAGGGCCCCTACAATGAGCAGTTCTTC	CASSRGQGPYNEQFF
-	TRBJ1-6	few	TRBV4-1	TGCGCCAGCAGCCAAGAAATTTCTGGCCCGTGGGCACCCCTCCACTTT	CASSQEISGPWAPLHF
-	TRBJ2-2	-	TRBV19	TGTGCCAGTAGTATTGGGGGTATCGGGGAGCTGTTTTTT	CASSIGGIGELFF